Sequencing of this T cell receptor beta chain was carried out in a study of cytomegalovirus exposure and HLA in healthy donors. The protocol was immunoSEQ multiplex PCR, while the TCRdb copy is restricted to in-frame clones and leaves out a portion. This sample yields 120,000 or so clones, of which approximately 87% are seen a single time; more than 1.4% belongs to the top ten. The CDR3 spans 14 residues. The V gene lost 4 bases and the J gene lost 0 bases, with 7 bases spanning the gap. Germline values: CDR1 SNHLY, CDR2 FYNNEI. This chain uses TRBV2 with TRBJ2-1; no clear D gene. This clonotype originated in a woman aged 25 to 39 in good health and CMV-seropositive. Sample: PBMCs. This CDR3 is CASSARSSYNEQFF. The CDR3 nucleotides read TGTGCCAGCAGTGCGAGGAGCTCCTACAATGAGCAGTTCTTC.